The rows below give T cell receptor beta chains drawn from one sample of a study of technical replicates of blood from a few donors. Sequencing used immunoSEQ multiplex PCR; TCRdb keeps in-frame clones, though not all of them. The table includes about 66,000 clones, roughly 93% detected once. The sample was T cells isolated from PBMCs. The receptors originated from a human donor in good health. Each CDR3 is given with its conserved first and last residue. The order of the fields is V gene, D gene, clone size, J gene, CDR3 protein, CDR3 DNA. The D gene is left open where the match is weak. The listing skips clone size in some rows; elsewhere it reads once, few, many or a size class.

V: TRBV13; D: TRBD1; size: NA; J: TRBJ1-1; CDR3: CASSVGTGNTEAFF; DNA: TGTGCCAGCAGCGTCGGGACAGGGAACACTGAAGCTTTCTTT
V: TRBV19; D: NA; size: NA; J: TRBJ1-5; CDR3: CASSDSTQPQHF; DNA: TGTGCCAGTAGCGACAGTACTCAGCCCCAGCATTTT
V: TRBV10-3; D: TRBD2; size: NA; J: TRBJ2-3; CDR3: CAISESLAGGKLTDTQYF; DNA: TGTGCCATCAGTGAGTCTCTAGCGGGAGGAAAGTTAACAGATACGCAGTATTTT
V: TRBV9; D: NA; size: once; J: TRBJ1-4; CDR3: CASSGARGQLFF; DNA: TGTGCCAGCAGCGGGGCAAGAGGACAGCTGTTTTTT
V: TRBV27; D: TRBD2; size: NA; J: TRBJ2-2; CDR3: CASSYSGEGNTGELFF; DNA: TGTGCCAGCAGTTACTCGGGGGAGGGGAACACCGGGGAGCTGTTTTTT
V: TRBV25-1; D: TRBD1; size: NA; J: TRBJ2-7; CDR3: CASSGQTYEQYF; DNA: TGTGCCAGTTCGGGACAGACCTACGAGCAGTACTTC
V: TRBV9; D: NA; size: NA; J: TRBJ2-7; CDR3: CASSGSVGEQYF; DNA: TGTGCCAGCAGCGGGTCTGTCGGCGAGCAGTACTTC
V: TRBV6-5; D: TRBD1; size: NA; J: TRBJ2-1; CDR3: CASSFKGALRHEQFF; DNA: TGTGCCAGCAGTTTCAAGGGGGCGCTAAGGCATGAGCAGTTCTTC
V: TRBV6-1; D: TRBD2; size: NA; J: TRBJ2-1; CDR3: CASSEALGREIDDEQFF; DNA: TGTGCCAGCAGTGAAGCCCTGGGGCGGGAGATAGACGATGAGCAGTTCTTC
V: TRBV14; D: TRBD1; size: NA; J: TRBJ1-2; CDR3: CASSHIDREYNYGYTF; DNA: TGTGCCAGCAGTCATATCGACAGGGAATATAACTATGGCTACACCTTC
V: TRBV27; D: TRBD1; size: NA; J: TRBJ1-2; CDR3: CASSLSQGNGYTF; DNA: TGTGCCAGCAGTTTATCACAGGGGAATGGCTACACCTTC
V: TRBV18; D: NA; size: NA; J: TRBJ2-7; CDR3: CASSPALGQPLLGQYF; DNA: TGTGCCAGCTCACCAGCATTGGGCCAGCCACTTCTGGGGCAGTACTTC
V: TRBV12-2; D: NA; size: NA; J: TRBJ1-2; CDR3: CASRSSEGRYNYGYTF; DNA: TGTGCAAGTCGCTCCTCCGAGGGAAGGTATAACTATGGCTACACCTTC
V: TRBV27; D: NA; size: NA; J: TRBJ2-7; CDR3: CASSHRQDSYEQYF; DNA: TGTGCCAGCAGTCACCGACAGGATTCCTACGAGCAGTACTTC
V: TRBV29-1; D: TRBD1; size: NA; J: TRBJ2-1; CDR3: CSVRDRLTIYEQFF; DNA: TGCAGCGTTAGGGACAGGCTAACTATATATGAGCAGTTCTTC
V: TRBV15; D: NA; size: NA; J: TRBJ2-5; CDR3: CATSRDTSQETQYF; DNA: TGTGCCACCAGCAGAGACACCAGTCAAGAGACCCAGTACTTC
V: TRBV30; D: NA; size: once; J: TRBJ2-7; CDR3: CASEQGYEQYF; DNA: TGTGCCAGTGAACAGGGATACGAGCAGTACTTC
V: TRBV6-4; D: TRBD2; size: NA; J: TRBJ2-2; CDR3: CASSVASGSPQNTGELFF; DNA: TGTGCCAGCAGTGTGGCTAGCGGGAGTCCCCAGAACACCGGGGAGCTGTTTTTT
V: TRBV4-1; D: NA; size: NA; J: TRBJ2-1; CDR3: CASSQEPGLTHNEQFF; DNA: TGCGCCAGCAGCCAAGAACCGGGACTGACCCACAATGAGCAGTTCTTC
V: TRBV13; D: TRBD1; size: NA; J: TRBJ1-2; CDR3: CASSTADRDGYTF; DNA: TGTGCCAGCAGCACTGCAGACAGGGACGGCTACACCTTC
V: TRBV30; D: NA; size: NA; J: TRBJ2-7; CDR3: CAWSESISYEQYF; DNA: TGTGCCTGGAGTGAGAGTATATCCTACGAGCAGTACTTC
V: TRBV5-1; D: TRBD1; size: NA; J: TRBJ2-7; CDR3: CASSWDREAYEQYF; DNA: TGCGCCAGCAGCTGGGACAGGGAAGCCTACGAGCAGTACTTC
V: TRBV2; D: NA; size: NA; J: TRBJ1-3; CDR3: CASSELYISSGNTIYF; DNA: TGTGCCAGCAGTGAGTTGTATATTTCCTCTGGAAACACCATATATTTT